Detailed here is one T cell receptor beta chain. The germline V gene has CDR1 SGHDT and CDR2 YYEEEE. V was pared by 4 bases and J by 6 bases, with 16 bases between. This CDR3 spans 14 amino acids. The source of the sample is a study of blood T cell dynamics during melanoma immunotherapy. Study context: Standard first-line treatment here was pembrolizumab or nivolumab plus ipilimumab in metastatic melanoma.

Time point in this sample: week 3, after first cycle of checkpoint inhibitor. Samples come from before therapy and from week 3 after the first blockade cycle. DNA loading was fixed at about 340 ng for all bulk PBMC samples. Some clones are missing from TCRdb's copy, which holds only in-frame ones; the method was immunoSEQ multiplex PCR. The sample shows 13,000 or so clones, approximately 87% of them seen only once. Sequenced here: blood, sampled from a patient treated with checkpoint blockade. This rearrangement joins TRBV5-6 to TRBJ2-5; weak D call: TRBD2 (5 bases). The TCR was taken from a human donor with melanoma. CDR3: CASSRTARVKTQYF. The CDR3 bases are TGTGCCAGCAGCCGTACTGCGCGGGTGAAGACCCAGTACTTC.